This is a list of T cell receptor beta chains from one sample in a study of CD8+ T cells in alopecia areata. Clones were sequenced by immunoSEQ multiplex PCR, and TCRdb holds only the in-frame ones, with some missing. The sample carries under 300,000 clones, roughly 60% recorded once. The sample in question was CD4+ T cells sorted from blood, obtained around week 52, from a patient treated with tofacitinib. The source is a human donor with alopecia areata. Both conserved end residues are trimmed from each CDR3.

cdr3_length v_call cdr3_aa
8 TRBV29-1 SGLNTEAF
16 TRBV28 ASSTALDSRNWDSPLH
14 TRBV5-4 ASSLFRGGGTDTQY
15 TRBV4-2 ASSQDTGQGAKNIQY
14 TRBV7-6 ASSSLQGWDTGELF
13 TRBV29-1 SVLGLAEAYNEQF
12 TRBV25-1 ASSEFVGNSPLH
15 TRBV13 ASSVGTGVMYQETQY
11 TRBV18 ASSRGIDEKLF
13 TRBV30 AWVEDRGWDTEAF
13 TRBV18 ASSPRESTNTEAF
10 TRBV9 ASRRASGELF
11 TRBV5-1 ASSLAGNQPQH
12 TRBV2 ASSPLSGANVLT
16 TRBV14 ASSQVPLSGGPTDTQY
14 TRBV6-1 ASSEAPSFGGYGYT
13 TRBV9 ASSVDSFGTGELF
13 TRBV7-9 ASSSGQAMNTEAF
12 TRBV7-3 ASSPNKGAETQY
9 TRBV5-1 ASSERETQY
13 TRBV29-1 SVERPGLPADTQY